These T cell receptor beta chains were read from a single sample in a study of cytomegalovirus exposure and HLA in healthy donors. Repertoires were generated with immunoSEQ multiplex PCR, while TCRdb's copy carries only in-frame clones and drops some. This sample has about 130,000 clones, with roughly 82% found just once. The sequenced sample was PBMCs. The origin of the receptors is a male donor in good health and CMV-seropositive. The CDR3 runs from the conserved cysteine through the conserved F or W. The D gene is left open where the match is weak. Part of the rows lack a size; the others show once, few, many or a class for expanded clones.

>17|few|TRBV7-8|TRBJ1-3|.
CASSLGPQGTPGNTIYF
TGTGCCAGCAGCTTAGGCCCTCAGGGAACTCCGGGAAACACCATATATTTT
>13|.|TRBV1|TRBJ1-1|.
CTSTSYGGTEAFF
TGCACCAGCACCTCGTACGGGGGGACTGAAGCTTTCTTT
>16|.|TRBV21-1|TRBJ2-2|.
CASSKPEEPNTGELFF
TGTGCCAGCAGCAAACCTGAGGAACCGAACACCGGGGAGCTGTTTTTT
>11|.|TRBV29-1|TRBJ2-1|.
CSVLWANEQFF
TGCAGCGTTCTCTGGGCCAATGAGCAGTTCTTC
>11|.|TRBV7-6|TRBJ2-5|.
CASSSRETQYF
TGTGCCAGCAGCTCTCGAGAGACCCAGTACTTC
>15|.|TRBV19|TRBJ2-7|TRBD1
CASSAQGAMVDEQYF
TGTGCCAGTAGCGCTCAGGGGGCGATGGTGGACGAGCAGTACTTC
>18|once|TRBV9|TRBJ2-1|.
CASSVAPSSGHSYNEQFF
TGTGCCAGCAGCGTCGCCCCGTCAAGCGGCCACTCCTACAATGAGCAGTTCTTC
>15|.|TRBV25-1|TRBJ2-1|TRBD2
CASSVAGGLNYEQFF
TGTGCCAGCAGTGTAGCGGGAGGCCTAAACTATGAGCAGTTCTTC
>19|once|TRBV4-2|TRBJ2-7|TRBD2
CASSQGVRFSSGMYYEQYF
TGTGCCAGCAGCCAAGGGGTAAGATTCTCTAGCGGGATGTACTACGAGCAGTACTTC
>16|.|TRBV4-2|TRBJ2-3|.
CASSPGLTGGTDTQYF
TGTGCCAGCAGCCCTGGCTTAACGGGGGGCACAGATACGCAGTATTTT
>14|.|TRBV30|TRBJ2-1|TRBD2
CAWVASGSYNEQFF
TGTGCCTGGGTAGCTAGCGGGAGCTACAATGAGCAGTTCTTC
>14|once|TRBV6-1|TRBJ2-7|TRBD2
CASGGAGGGYEQYF
TGTGCCAGCGGGGGAGCGGGAGGGGGGTACGAGCAGTACTTC
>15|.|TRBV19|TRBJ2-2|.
CASSIRPQRTGELFF
TGTGCCAGTAGTATAAGGCCCCAGCGGACCGGGGAGCTGTTTTTT
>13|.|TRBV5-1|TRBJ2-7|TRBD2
CASSWGLKGEQYF
TGCGCCAGCAGCTGGGGACTAAAGGGCGAGCAGTACTTC
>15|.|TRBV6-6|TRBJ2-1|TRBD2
CASSYEGLAVDEQFF
TGTGCCAGCAGTTACGAGGGACTAGCAGTCGATGAGCAGTTCTTC
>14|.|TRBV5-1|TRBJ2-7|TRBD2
CASSGLAGSYEQYF
TGCGCCAGCAGTGGACTAGCGGGCTCCTACGAGCAGTACTTC
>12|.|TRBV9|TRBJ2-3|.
CASSVGQDTQYF
TGTGCCAGCAGCGTAGGTCAAGATACGCAGTATTTT
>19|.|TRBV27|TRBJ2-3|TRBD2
CASKASGSAPFTSTDTQYF
TGTGCCAGCAAGGCTAGCGGGAGCGCACCCTTTACTAGCACAGATACGCAGTATTTT
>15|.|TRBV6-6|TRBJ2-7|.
CASSYGAPEAYEQYF
TGTGCCAGCAGTTATGGGGCCCCCGAGGCCTACGAGCAGTACTTC
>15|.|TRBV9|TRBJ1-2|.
CASSAQVTSNYGYTF
TGTGCCAGCAGCGCTCAGGTTACCTCTAACTATGGCTACACCTTC
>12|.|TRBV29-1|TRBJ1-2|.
CSWGGDIDGYTF
TGCAGCTGGGGGGGGGACATCGATGGCTACACCTTC
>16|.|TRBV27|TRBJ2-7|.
CASSLYWPHPGLEQYF
TGTGCCAGCAGTTTATATTGGCCCCACCCAGGCTTGGAGCAGTACTTC
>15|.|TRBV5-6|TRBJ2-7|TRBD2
CASSWTSGSSYEQYF
TGTGCCAGCAGTTGGACTAGCGGGAGCTCCTACGAGCAGTACTTC
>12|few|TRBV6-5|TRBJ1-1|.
CASRLGGEEAFF
TGTGCCAGCAGATTAGGTGGGGAGGAAGCTTTCTTT
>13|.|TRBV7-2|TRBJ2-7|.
CASSFTPLAEQYF
TGTGCCAGCAGCTTTACCCCACTAGCCGAGCAGTACTTC
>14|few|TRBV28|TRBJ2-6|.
CASSRSSGANGLTF
TGTGCCAGCAGCAGAAGCTCTGGGGCCAACGGCCTGACTTTC
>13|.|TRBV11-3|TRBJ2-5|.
CASSLAPGETQYF
TGTGCCAGCAGCTTAGCCCCCGGGGAGACCCAGTACTTC
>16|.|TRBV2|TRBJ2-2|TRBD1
CASSPGTAPNTGELFF
TGTGCCAGCAGTCCCGGGACAGCACCGAACACCGGGGAGCTGTTTTTT
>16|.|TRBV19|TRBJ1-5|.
CASSVRPGSSNQPQHF
TGTGCCAGTAGTGTTCGGCCAGGGTCCAGCAATCAGCCCCAGCATTTT
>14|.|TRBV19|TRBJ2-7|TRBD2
CASRPTSGAYEQYF
TGTGCCAGTAGACCGACTAGCGGAGCCTACGAGCAGTACTTC
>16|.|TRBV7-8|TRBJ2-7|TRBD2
CASSRPGLAGEREQYF
TGTGCCAGCAGCCGGCCGGGACTAGCGGGAGAGAGGGAGCAGTACTTC
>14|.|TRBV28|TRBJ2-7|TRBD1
CASRATGATYEQYF
TGTGCCAGCAGAGCAACAGGGGCAACCTACGAGCAGTACTTC
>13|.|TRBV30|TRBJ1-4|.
CAWSDGRDEKLFF
TGTGCCTGGAGTGATGGGAGAGATGAAAAACTGTTTTTT
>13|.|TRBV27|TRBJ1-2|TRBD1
CASSSGTVVGYTF
TGTGCCAGCAGTTCGGGGACAGTCGTTGGCTACACCTTC
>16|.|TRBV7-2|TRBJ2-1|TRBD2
CASSSRTSGSYDEQFF
TGTGCCAGCAGCTCGAGGACTAGCGGGAGTTACGATGAGCAGTTCTTC
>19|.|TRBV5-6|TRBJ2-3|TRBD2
CASSRISSLAGGGGDTQYF
TGTGCCAGCAGCCGAATCTCCTCTCTTGCGGGAGGAGGAGGAGATACGCAGTATTTT
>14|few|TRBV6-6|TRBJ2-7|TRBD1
CASSYLTGSHEQYF
TGTGCCAGCAGTTACTTGACAGGGTCTCACGAGCAGTACTTC
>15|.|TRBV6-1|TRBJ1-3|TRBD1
CASSQLTGWGNTIYF
TGTGCCAGCAGTCAGCTGACAGGGTGGGGAAACACCATATATTTT
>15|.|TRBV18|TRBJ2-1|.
CASSTTSTSYNEQFF
TGTGCCAGCTCAACCACATCTACTAGCTACAATGAGCAGTTCTTC
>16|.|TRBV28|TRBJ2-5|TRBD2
CASSPLAGRVGETQYF
TGTGCCAGCAGTCCCCTAGCGGGGAGGGTCGGGGAGACCCAGTACTTC
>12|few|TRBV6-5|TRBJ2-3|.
CASSRTQDTQYF
TGTGCCAGCAGTCGGACTCAAGATACGCAGTATTTT
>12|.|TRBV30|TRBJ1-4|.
CAAGIYTEKLFF
TGTGCTGCAGGGATTTACACCGAAAAACTGTTTTTT
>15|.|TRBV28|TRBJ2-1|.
CASSFTGSSYNEQFF
TGTGCCAGCAGTTTCACCGGGAGCTCCTACAATGAGCAGTTCTTC
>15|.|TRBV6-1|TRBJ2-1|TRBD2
CATTERTSWNNEQFF
TGTGCCACCACAGAAAGGACTAGCTGGAACAATGAGCAGTTCTTC
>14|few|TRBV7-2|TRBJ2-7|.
CASSLAGPSYEQYF
TGTGCCAGCAGCTTAGCGGGCCCTTCCTACGAGCAGTACTTC
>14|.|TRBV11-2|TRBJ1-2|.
CASSLVRQNYGYTF
TGTGCCAGCAGCTTAGTAAGACAGAACTATGGCTACACCTTC
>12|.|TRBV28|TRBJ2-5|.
CASNRDQETQYF
TGTGCCAGCAACCGGGACCAAGAGACCCAGTACTTC
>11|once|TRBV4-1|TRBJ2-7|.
CASSQRGEQYF
TGCGCCAGCAGCCAACGGGGGGAGCAGTACTTC
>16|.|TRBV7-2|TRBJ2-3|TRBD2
CASSPLGLAVPDTQYF
TGTGCCAGCAGCCCACTAGGCCTAGCGGTCCCTGATACGCAGTATTTT
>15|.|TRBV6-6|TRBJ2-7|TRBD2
CASSYPTSGPYEQYF
TGTGCCAGCAGTTACCCGACTAGCGGGCCTTACGAGCAGTACTTC
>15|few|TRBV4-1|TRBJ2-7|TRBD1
CASSLYDRGSGEQYF
TGCGCCAGCAGCCTTTACGACAGGGGGTCGGGTGAGCAGTACTTC
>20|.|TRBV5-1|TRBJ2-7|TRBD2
CASSLSRGSIAGLAIYEQYF
TGCGCCAGCAGCTTGTCCAGGGGATCGATAGCGGGACTTGCCATTTACGAGCAGTACTTC
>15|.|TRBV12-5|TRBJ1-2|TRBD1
CASGLGGTGDGGYTF
TGTGCTAGTGGTTTGGGCGGGACAGGGGACGGTGGCTACACCTTC
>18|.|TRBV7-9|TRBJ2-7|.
CASSRPSRLGGIAYEQYF
TGTGCCAGCAGTCGACCGAGCCGGCTAGGCGGTATAGCCTACGAGCAGTACTTC
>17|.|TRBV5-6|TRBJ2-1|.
CASSLERGSNPYNEQFF
TGTGCCAGCAGCTTAGAAAGGGGGAGTAACCCCTACAATGAGCAGTTCTTC